These T cell receptor beta chains were read from a single sample in a study of T cells in Graves' hyperthyroidism and ophthalmopathy. One entry per CDR3 protein results from TCRdb running MiXCR on the multiplex PCR reads. The sample consists of 300,000 to 500,000 distinct CDR3 sequences, over 11% of them appearing once. Sequenced: blood. These receptors came from a man between 50 and 59 years old with Graves' ophthalmopathy. Each CDR3 is given without its conserved first and last residue. Each record gives: J gene, D gene, V gene, CDR3 protein. A D gene is named only where the DNA matches it firmly.

TRBJ1-1 . TRBV20-1 SADTGSSTEAF
TRBJ2-3 . TRBV19 ASSIWDTSTDTQY
TRBJ2-1 . TRBV2 ASSAGTLGNEQF
TRBJ2-3 . TRBV6-1 ASSRRAGRTDTQY
TRBJ1-6 . TRBV6-5 ASSYSQGGPVKSPLH
TRBJ2-1 . TRBV5-1 ASSSAERYNEQF
TRBJ2-2 TRBD2 TRBV6-1 ASSYDRPSGTNTGELF
TRBJ2-7 TRBD2 TRBV9 ASSVLTSGKDEQY
TRBJ2-1 . TRBV5-1 ASSLAPNRVSYNEQF
TRBJ1-2 TRBD1 TRBV15 ATSRDRTGRGYT
TRBJ2-7 . TRBV2 ASGGTDSYEQY
TRBJ2-1 . TRBV29-1 SLPLRQF
TRBJ2-2 TRBD2 TRBV4-1 ASSLGTSGRTGELF
TRBJ2-7 TRBD1 TRBV12-3/TRBV12-4 ASTTGTGSAEQY
TRBJ2-1 . TRBV4-1 ASSSSGTDYNEQF
TRBJ2-7 TRBD1 TRBV20-1 SARTGGIYEQY
TRBJ2-1 . TRBV3-1 ASSRSGLHNEQF
TRBJ2-3 . TRBV20-1 SALTPAGLTDTQY
TRBJ2-3 . TRBV11-3 ASSLDPTPTSTDTQY
TRBJ2-7 . TRBV20-1 SATATENSYEQY
TRBJ2-1 . TRBV24-1 ATSDSETSYEQF
TRBJ2-3 . TRBV5-6 ASMGDTQY
TRBJ1-3 . TRBV5-5 ASRNGQSSGNTIY
TRBJ1-5 . TRBV19 ASSTLARVNQPQH
TRBJ1-1 . TRBV2 ASSLNTEAF
TRBJ2-2 TRBD2 TRBV10-3 AISPGLAGVRGTGELF
TRBJ1-1 . TRBV12-3/TRBV12-4 ASSLWGDTEAF
TRBJ2-2 . TRBV5-4 ASSWQGSAGELF
TRBJ2-7 . TRBV11-2 ASSSRPGHDYEQY
TRBJ1-3 . TRBV27 ASSSNRAEVGNTIY
TRBJ2-3 TRBD1 TRBV24-1 ATSDPGQDTDTQY
TRBJ1-2 . TRBV29-1 SVELGGAGFGYT
TRBJ1-2 TRBD1 TRBV6-1 ASSQPDRVYGYT
TRBJ2-7 TRBD2 TRBV20-1 SARPRGGYEQY
TRBJ2-1 TRBD1 TRBV18 ASSLAGGYYHNEQF
TRBJ2-2 . TRBV12-3/TRBV12-4 ASTPPPGGELF
TRBJ2-7 TRBD2 TRBV7-2 ASSSLLGLGLAGPAYEQY
TRBJ1-1 . TRBV6-1 ASSEPNTEAF
TRBJ1-5 . TRBV20-1 SARVLGGGDNQPQH
TRBJ2-1 . TRBV19 ASSIDRTASYNEQF